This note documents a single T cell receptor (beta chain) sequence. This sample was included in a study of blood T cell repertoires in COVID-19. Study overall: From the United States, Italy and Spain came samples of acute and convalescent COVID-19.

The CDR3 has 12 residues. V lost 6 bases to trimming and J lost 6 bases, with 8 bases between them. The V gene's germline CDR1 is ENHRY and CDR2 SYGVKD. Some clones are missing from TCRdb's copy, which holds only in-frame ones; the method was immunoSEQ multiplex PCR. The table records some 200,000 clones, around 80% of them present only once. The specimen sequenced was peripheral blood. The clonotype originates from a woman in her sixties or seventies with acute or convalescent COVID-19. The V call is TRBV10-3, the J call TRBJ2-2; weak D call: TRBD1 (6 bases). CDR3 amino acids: CAIRDSAGELFF. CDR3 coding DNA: TGTGCCATCAGGGACAGTGCCGGGGAGCTGTTTTTT.